This T cell receptor beta chain was recovered during a study of T cell responses to AZD1222 COVID-19 vaccine (dated by TCRdb to the early 2020s). Turning to the overall study: AZD1222 recipients given second doses at about 4 weeks or at about 12 weeks were pooled, since spike-specific TCR depth and breadth were not found to differ between the two schedules. A total of 233 trial participants underwent TCR sequencing, of whom roughly 210 had received two doses of AZD1222 and 26 had received two doses of the MenACWY control vaccine. Enrollment into the trials was organized by age into subgroups of 18-55, 56-69 and 70-plus years, and those subgroups contained 148, 28 and 57 TCR-sequenced participants, respectively.

Deletion took 1 base off V and 3 bases off J, with a span of 13 bases between the germline ends. The germline V gene gives CDR1 as SGHDN and CDR2 as FVKESK. CDR3 length: 15 amino acids, cysteine to phenylalanine. The entry retains the CDR3 DNA only, 45 bases that are in frame from base 1. The CDR3 regions of human TCRbeta chains were analyzed by immunosequencing. The authors' analysis ran thus. Repertoire TCRs were checked for matches against a reference library of SARS-CoV-2-specific TCRs that had been generated using the MIRA antigen-specificity platform. Breadth meant the fraction of unique TCRs that were SARS-CoV-2-associated, whereas depth meant the fraction of total T cells that were SARS-CoV-2-associated. Using the MIRA data, each spike-specific TCR was assigned both to the spike region to which the TCR was reactive and to a CD4 or CD8 class. Log10-transformed breadth and depth values were compared by one-way ANOVA with Sidak's multiple comparisons tests. The clones in this table, taken by TCRdb from immuneACCESS, are in-frame only. Not every clone is retained; where verified, under half of the shortfall comes from an unresolved V gene, and the cause of the rest is unknown. D and trimming come from the DNA, and the V and J calls and clone size come from that table. This sample comprises roughly 190,000 clones, 80% to 95% of them detected only once. The ten largest clones capture 1% to 1.5% of the sample.

A remark on this clone: The specificity of this receptor is unknown. No much larger clonotype is one base removed from it; base qualities were not supplied.

What the research found in general, with its limitations: Conclusions about previously exposed vaccinees were limited because only six AZD1222 recipients were SARS-CoV-2 seropositive at baseline. Most participants were white British and females outnumbered males, and the authors suggested that clonal diversity may have been underestimated. Reportedly, almost half of the unique spike-specific TCRs recognized epitopes lying outside the regions that are mutated in the B.1.351 and B.1.1.7 variants. The whole spike protein was spanned by vaccine-associated CD4 TCRs, and dominant responses were seen in regions 160-218 and 743-854. Because no day 14 peak-response samples were available, the repertoires could be characterized only after the peak T cell response. A significant rise in spike-specific TCR breadth and depth was observed after two AZD1222 doses relative to day 0 and relative to MenACWY recipients. In the small 56-69-year group, the increase in depth fell short of significance, most likely because of low power.

What this sample's time point label stands for: baseline before first vaccination. Vaccinee samples came from UK trials COV001 and COV002, including a single-blind randomized controlled phase 2/3 trial of AZD1222 (ChAdOx1 nCoV-19) in healthy adults. For TCRbeta chain sequencing, PBMC samples were collected from trial participants at day 0 and at day 28 after the second dose. This receptor chain uses TRBV14 and TRBJ2-7; the D call is tentative, TRBD1 or TRBD2, as each matches 5 bases. This TCR came from an adult in good health. The sequences come from peripheral blood, collected on day 0 of AZD1222 vaccination. The CDR3 reads CASSQGLGDFYEQYF. Read as DNA, the sequence is TGTGCCAGCAGCCAAGGCTTGGGGGATTTCTACGAGCAGTACTTC.